Sequencing of this TCR beta chain was carried out in a study of OX40 agonist ivuxolimab in advanced cancers. The table came from immunoSEQ multiplex PCR; TCRdb's copy has only in-frame clones and leaves some out. The sample lists about 85,000 clones; around 86% were seen once. The CDR3 contains 11 residues. CDR1 MNHNS and CDR2 SASEGT come from the germline V gene. V lost 6 bases, J lost 4 bases, and 7 bases lay in between. Specimen: CD4+ or CD8+ T cells sorted from blood, collected in a trial of the OX40 agonist ivuxolimab. This receptor was identified in an adult with an advanced solid tumor such as melanoma, head and neck, liver or kidney cancer. This sequence joins TRBV6-1 and TRBJ2-7; D call uncertain. The CDR3 protein is CASSSAYEQYF. CDR3 sequence (DNA): TGTGCCAGCAGCAGTGCATACGAGCAGTACTTC.